This TCR beta chain was retrieved from a study of cytomegalovirus exposure and HLA in healthy donors. Overall study results and limits: More clonal expansion characterized HLA-associated TCR beta chains than equally common others in a later analysis. Reports credit the classifier with highly specific, highly sensitive diagnosis of cytomegalovirus status. Trimming of TCR beta V- and J-genes showed a link, identified in a later analysis, to a missense DCLRE1C variant. CMV serostatus was the only immune exposure information that was available.

Primers: 60 Vbeta forward and 13 Jbeta reverse. Only in-frame clones appear in the TCRdb table, and some are missing; sequencing was by immunoSEQ multiplex PCR. The sample yields 150,000 or so clones, more than 70% seen once. The CDR3 is 13 residues long. Per the germline V gene, CDR1 is WSHSY and CDR2 is SAAADI. The ends were cut back, 3 bases at V and 10 bases at J, with 14 bases in the middle. Note on this clone: Its antigen is as yet unknown.

This clonotype was obtained from a man aged 35 to 55 in good health and CMV-seronegative. The chain uses TRBV10-2 and TRBJ2-3; TRBD2 is a possible D gene (6 bases). Sequencing was performed on PBMCs. The CDR3 DNA sequence: TGCGCCAGCAGTGATCGGGGGATCGAGGCGCAGTATTTT. It specifies CASSDRGIEAQYF.